This T cell receptor (beta chain) was sequenced for a study of response to subunit inactivated influenza vaccine. A few counts support this clonotype. Its target is not known. Study-level results: Few new T cells, the authors suggested, are recruited by each seasonal influenza vaccination.

TCRdb re-derived calls from the RT-PCR reads in MiXCR, one entry per CDR3 protein. The sample gives some 500,000 distinct CDR3 sequences, around 25% of which show up once; approximately 2% is in the top ten. With 3 bases removed from V and 2 bases from J, the gap between germline ends came to 14 bases. Per germline, CDR1 SGHTA and CDR2 FQGNSA. The CDR3 consists of 15 residues. The sample was CD4+ T cells sorted from PBMCs, taken 5 days after vaccination. This chain links TRBV7-2 with TRBJ2-7; D is unresolved. This TCR came from a man aged 45-60 years who received an inactivated influenza vaccine. The CDR3 reads CASSFLGEGTYEQYF. CDR3 coding DNA: TGTGCCAGCAGCTTTCTGGGCGAAGGTACCTACGAGCAGTACTTC.